The clone carrying this TCR beta chain appeared a few times. The target antigen is unknown. The data were obtained in a study of beta chain features in type 1 diabetes. The study's findings and limits: TCRB CDR3s were moderately but significantly shorter in Type 1 diabetes patients in all four CD4+ subsets. Possible PCR preference for shorter templates applied equally to patients and controls. Among patients, naive, central memory and Treg TCRB repertoires appeared more similar than among healthy donors.

The CDR3 is 15 amino acids. The V segment lost 0 bases and the J segment 6 bases; nucleotides outside the gene matches: 4. In germline, CDR1 is SGHRS, CDR2 YFSETQ. The entirety of the isolated RNA underwent reverse transcription, so expressed TCRB transcripts were sequenced. Libraries were prepared by immunoSEQ multiplex PCR; TCRdb keeps only in-frame clonotypes and omits some of them. Of approximately 170,000 clones listed, approximately 8% are singletons. Specimen: central memory CD4+ T cells from blood. The V gene is TRBV5-1, the J gene TRBJ2-1; 9 bases fit TRBD2. This TCR was recovered from a woman in her 40s with type 1 diabetes. CDR3 DNA: TGCGCCAGCAGCTTGGTAGCGGGAGAAACCAATGAGCAGTTCTTC. Its protein is CASSLVAGETNEQFF.